This section outlines one TCR beta chain sequence together with its context. Per the study methods: Reference gene primer amplification in the assay estimated nucleated cell counts. Generated by immunoSEQ multiplex PCR, the TCRdb table keeps only in-frame clones and is missing some. The V and J calls and clone size were taken over from that table, and D and trimming were inferred from the DNA. The data contain about 170,000 clones, approximately 86% of them singletons. It was during active infection that Seattle patients were enrolled and then longitudinally followed. This sample was included in a study of blood T cell repertoires in COVID-19. Overall study context: Sites in the United States, Italy and Spain provided acute and convalescent COVID-19 samples. T cells, B-cell-depleted T cells, or PBMCs supplied cDNA or gDNA.

V shed 3 bases and J 3 bases; nucleotides not matched to a gene: 6. The CDR3 contains 15 residues. The germline gives CDR1 SGHKS, CDR2 YYEKEE (reference sequence). The receptor was derived from a woman of 80 years or more with COVID-19, enrolled during active disease. The sample comprised peripheral blood. The genes are TRBV5-5 and TRBJ2-1, with 7 bases matching TRBD2. CDR3 sequence (DNA): TGTGCCAGCAGCTCAACCGGGACTAACTACAATGAGCAGTTCTTC. The encoded protein is CASSSTGTNYNEQFF.